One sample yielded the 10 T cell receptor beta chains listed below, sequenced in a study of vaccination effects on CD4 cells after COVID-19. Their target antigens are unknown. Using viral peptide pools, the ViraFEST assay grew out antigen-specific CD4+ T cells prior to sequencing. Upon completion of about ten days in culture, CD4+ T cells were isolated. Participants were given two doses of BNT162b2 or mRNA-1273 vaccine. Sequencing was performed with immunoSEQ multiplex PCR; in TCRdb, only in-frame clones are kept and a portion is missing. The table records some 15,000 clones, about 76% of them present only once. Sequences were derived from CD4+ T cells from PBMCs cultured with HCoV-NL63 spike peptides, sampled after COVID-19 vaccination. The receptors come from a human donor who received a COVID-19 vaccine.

In DNA form, the CDR3 reads TGTGCCAGCGGGACAGGGACGAGGAACGGGGAGCTGTTTTTT. Its translation: CASGTGTRNGELFF. The rearrangement uses TRBV9 and TRBJ2-2; 9 bases line up with TRBD1. The J segment lost 7 bases and the V segment lost 7 bases, leaving 8 bases of the junction unmatched. The CDR3 totals 14 residues. Germline loops: CDR1 SGDLS, CDR2 YYNGEE. Looking up the rest from reference TRBV9 and TRBJ2-2 gives the full variable domain: DSGVTQTPKHLITATGQRVTLRCSPRSGDLSVYWYQQSLDQGLQFLIQYYNGEERAKGNILERFSAQQFPDLHSELNLSSLELGDSALYFCASGTGTRNGELFFGEGSRLTVL.

Here the CDR3 reads CASSLSSRVYGYTF. The CDR3 DNA follows: TGTGCCAGCAGCTTAAGTTCCAGGGTTTATGGCTACACCTTC. This chain joins TRBV7-8 and TRBJ1-2; TRBD1 is a possible D gene (5 bases). The length of the CDR3 is 14 residues. V gave up 2 bases and J gave up 5 bases, with 12 bases separating them. Germline-derived CDR1 and CDR2 are SGHVS and FQNEAQ. Looking up the rest from reference TRBV7-8 and TRBJ1-2 gives the full variable domain: GAGVSQSPRYKVAKRGQDVALRCDPISGHVSLFWYQQALGQGPEFLTYFQNEAQLDKSGLPSDRFFAERPEGSVSTLKIQRTQQEDSAVYLCASSLSSRVYGYTFGSGTRLTVV.

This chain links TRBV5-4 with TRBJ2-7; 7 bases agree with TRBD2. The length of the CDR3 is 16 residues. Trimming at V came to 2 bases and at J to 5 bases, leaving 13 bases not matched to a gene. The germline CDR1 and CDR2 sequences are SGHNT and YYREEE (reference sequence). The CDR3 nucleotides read TGTGCCAGCAGCTTTTATTCGCGCCGGGAGGTCAACGAGCAGTACTTC. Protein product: CASSFYSRREVNEQYF. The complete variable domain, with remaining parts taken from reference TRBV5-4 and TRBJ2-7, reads ETGVTQSPTHLIKTRGQQVTLRCSSQSGHNTVSWYQQALGQGPQFIFQYYREEENGRGNFPPRFSGLQFPNYSSELNVNALELDDSALYLCASSFYSRREVNEQYFGPGTRLTVT.

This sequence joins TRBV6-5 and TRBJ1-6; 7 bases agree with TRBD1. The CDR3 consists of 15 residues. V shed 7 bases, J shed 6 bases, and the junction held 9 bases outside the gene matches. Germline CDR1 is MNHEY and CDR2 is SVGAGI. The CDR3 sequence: CASTFRDRTNSPLHF. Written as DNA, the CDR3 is TGTGCCAGCACCTTCCGGGACAGAACTAATTCACCCCTCCACTTT.

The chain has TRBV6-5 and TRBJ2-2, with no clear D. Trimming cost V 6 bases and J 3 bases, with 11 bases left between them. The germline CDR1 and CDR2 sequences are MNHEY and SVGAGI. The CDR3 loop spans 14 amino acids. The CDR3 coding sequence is TGTGCCAGCAGCCTCGAGCTTTACACCGGGGAGCTGTTTTTT. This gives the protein CASSLELYTGELFF.

As DNA, the CDR3 is TGTGCCAGCGGGACTAGCGGGATCACAGATACGCAGTATTTT. This translates into CASGTSGITDTQYF. This rearrangement joins TRBV10-3 to TRBJ2-3; 13 bases align to TRBD2. The V gene end was trimmed by 10 bases and the J gene end by 2 bases; junction bases not matched to a gene: 3. Germline V gene sequence: CDR1 ENHRY, CDR2 SYGVKD. The CDR3 has 14 amino acids.

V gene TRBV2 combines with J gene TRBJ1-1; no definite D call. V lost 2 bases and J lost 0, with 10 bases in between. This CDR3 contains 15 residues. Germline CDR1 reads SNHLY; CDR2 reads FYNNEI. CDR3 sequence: CASSESPLVNTEAFF. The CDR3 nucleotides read TGTGCCAGCAGTGAAAGTCCCCTTGTGAACACTGAAGCTTTCTTT.

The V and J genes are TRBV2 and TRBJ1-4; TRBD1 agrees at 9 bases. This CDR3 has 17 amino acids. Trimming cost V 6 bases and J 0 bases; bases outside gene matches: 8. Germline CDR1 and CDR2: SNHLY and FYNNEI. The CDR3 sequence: CASSPDRGSATNEKLFF. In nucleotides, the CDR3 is TGTGCCAGCAGCCCGGACAGGGGTTCCGCAACTAATGAAAAACTGTTTTTT.

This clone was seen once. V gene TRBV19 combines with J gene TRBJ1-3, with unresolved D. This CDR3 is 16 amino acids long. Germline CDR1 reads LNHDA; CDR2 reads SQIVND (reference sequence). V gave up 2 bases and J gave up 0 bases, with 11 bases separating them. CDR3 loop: CASSIRRVSSGNTIYF. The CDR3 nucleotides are TGTGCCAGTAGTATACGGCGAGTTAGCTCTGGAAACACCATATATTTT.

The CDR3 loop is CASSFLDRGLSGANVLTF. For the CDR3, the DNA is TGTGCCAGCAGCTTTTTGGACAGGGGGCTCTCTGGGGCCAACGTCCTGACTTTC. V is TRBV5-6 and J is TRBJ2-6, with TRBD1 matching 11 bases. This CDR3 region has 18 residues. The germline V gene encodes CDR1 SGHDT and CDR2 YYEEEE. V dropped 2 bases and J dropped 0; count of bases not matched to a gene: 4.